The following is a TCR beta chain sequence with its context. This entry belongs to a study of blood T cell repertoires in COVID-19. Profiling relied on immunoSEQ multiplex PCR, and the TCRdb table lists in-frame clones only, not all of them. The data hold fewer than 250,000 clones, with more than 85% observed a single time. The CDR3 covers 17 residues. V lost 0 bases to trimming and J lost 5 bases; unmatched junction nucleotides: 6. Germline CDR1 reads ENHRY; CDR2 reads SYGVKD. V usage is TRBV10-3 and J usage is TRBJ2-1, with 11 positions matching TRBD2. This sequence originates from a woman aged 35 to 49 in a cohort exposed to, infected with or recovered from COVID-19 (not recorded which). Sequenced material: PBMCs or T cells enriched from blood (not recorded which). The CDR3 region is CAISESSGRDFNNEQFF. As DNA, the CDR3 is TGTGCCATCAGTGAGTCTAGCGGGAGGGACTTTAACAATGAGCAGTTCTTC.